This section outlines one TCR beta chain sequence together with its context. Study processing details: Reference gene primer amplification gave estimated nucleated cell counts. Some clones are missing from TCRdb's copy, which holds only in-frame ones; the method was immunoSEQ multiplex PCR. V, J and clone size are taken as reported in that table, and D and trimming were inferred from the DNA itself. Here the sample spans 150,000 to 200,000 clones, under 80% being singletons. This entry is derived from a study of blood T cell repertoires in COVID-19. The overall study: Some COVID-19 samples were acute and others convalescent; all came from the United States, Italy and Spain. In each case, the material was cDNA or gDNA derived from T cells, B-cell-depleted T cells, or PBMCs.

J gave up 6 bases and V 7 bases, and 10 bases lay outside the gene matches. Per the germline V gene, CDR1 is LNHDA and CDR2 is SQIVND (reference sequence). The CDR3 length is 14 residues. J is TRBJ2-3 and V is TRBV19, with TRBD2 identical over 7 bases. The sequencing input was peripheral blood. The clonotype originates from a man aged 70-80 years with acute or convalescent COVID-19. CDR3 coding DNA: TGTGCCAGTAACCCCCTGGGGAGGGAGGATACGCAGTATTTT. Encoded protein: CASNPLGREDTQYF. Complete variable domain (other parts from reference TRBV19 and TRBJ2-3): DGGITQSPKYLFRKEGQNVTLSCEQNLNHDAMYWYRQDPGQGLRLIYYSQIVNDFQKGDIAEGYSVSREKKESFPLTVTSAQKNPTAFYLCASNPLGREDTQYFGPGTRLTVL.